One TCR beta chain is described in this entry. The specificity of this receptor is unknown. No base quality values were provided; no much bigger clone lies one nucleotide off. Explained via the paper, the treatment or condition label denotes: over 15 received Ad26.COV2.S at low or high dose, single or two shots; roughly 5 received placebo; per-sample allocation not given. For vaccine and placebo recipients, the sequenced repertoires came from samples collected on day 63 after the first injection. In Cohort 1b, fewer than 30 adults aged 18-55 years were enrolled at a single site in Boston, USA, between 29 July and 7 August 2020. Ad26.COV2.S was a replication-incompetent adenovirus type 26 vector that expressed a prefusion-stabilized SARS-CoV-2 spike protein derived from the original Wuhan strain. The CDR3, cysteine through phenylalanine, is 16 amino acids long. Only CDR3 DNA is held: 48 bases, read in frame from base 1. The germline V gene sets CDR1 to SGHRS and CDR2 to YFSETQ. V loses 4 bases of germline sequence and J loses 2 bases, and the interval between the two ends is 17 bases.

These data are taken from a study of Ad26.COV2.S vaccination and SARS-CoV-2 variants (dated by TCRdb to about 2021). About the investigation overall: Vaccine-arm donors were drawn from COV1001, a multicentre, randomized, double-blind, placebo-controlled phase I-IIa trial of Ad26.COV2.S in healthy adults. Ad26.COV2.S was given intramuscularly at 5x10^10 or 1x10^11 viral particles, as a single shot or as two shots 56 days apart. TCRbeta repertoire sequencing served as the tool for gauging how specific and how broad the SARS-CoV-2-reactive T cell receptors were following Ad26.COV2.S vaccination. The TCR-sequenced set comprised around 30 samples: approximately 19 Ad26.COV2.S vaccine recipients, 5 placebo recipients and 8 SARS-CoV-2 convalescent individuals. Trial participants were randomized into five groups of five: low-dose or high-dose Ad26.COV2.S given once or twice, or placebo on both occasions. Throughout the experiments and outcome assessment, investigators stayed blinded to trial group allocation.

TCRbeta CDR3 regions were sequenced with the immunoSEQ Assay. After extraction, genomic DNA underwent amplification by bias-controlled multiplex PCR, followed by high-throughput sequencing. The study's own analysis went as follows. To quantify the absolute abundance of every unique TCRbeta CDR3 region, sequences were collapsed and filtered. T cell fraction was estimated by normalizing TCRbeta template counts to usable DNA, with usable DNA measured through amplification of reference genes found in all nucleated cells. Repertoire TCRs were annotated as SARS-CoV-2-specific by exact matching of V gene, CDR3 amino acid sequence and J gene to a known reactive TCR set. The reference SARS-CoV-2 TCR set was derived from MIRA and filtered for enrichment in COVID-19-positive ImmuneCODE repertoires, a step that removed public or cross-reactive TCRs. Based on the MIRA antigens, annotated TCRs were further analysed at the level of specific ORF or position within ORF. Breadth was defined as the number of annotated unique rearrangements divided by the total number of unique productive rearrangements, and depth was defined as the summed frequency of the annotated unique rearrangements. TCR breadth was compared between groups using two-sided Wilcoxon rank-sum tests. The source is immuneACCESS, and TCRdb retained only in-frame sequences with V and J called. Part of the clones is not carried over; for the studies checked, unresolved V genes explain less than half of this, and the remainder is unexplained. V, J and clone size reflect that table, while D and trimming were determined from the DNA. Here the sample has fewer than 400,000 clones; 85% occur a single time. Jointly, the top ten make up around 2% of the sample.

Points the paper makes about the study in general: According to the authors, total T cell responses may have been underestimated by the TCR breadth and depth analyses. Comparable non-spike TCR breadth was observed between vaccine and placebo recipients, consistent with only spike being contained in the vaccine. After vaccination, spike-specific CD8+ and CD4+ T cell responses were reported to show substantial breadth. Higher spike-specific TCR breadth was observed in Ad26.COV2.S recipients than in placebo recipients (P = 0.0014). The study was not powered for comparison of responses between vaccine doses or regimens.

Sequencing used peripheral blood, obtained in a trial of Ad26.COV2.S vaccine versus placebo. This clonotype was obtained from a person aged 18-60 years who received the Ad26.COV2.S COVID-19 vaccine or a placebo. The rearrangement combines TRBV5-1 with TRBJ2-3; matching of 5 bases hints at TRBD1 as the D gene. The DNA sequence follows: TGCGCCAGCAGCGTAGGGGCCCAAACCCCCACAGATACGCAGTATTTT. Its protein reads: CASSVGAQTPTDTQYF. This CDR3, with the reference TRBV5-1 and TRBJ2-3 proteins standing in past its ends, gives the full variable domain KAGVTQTPRYLIKTRGQQVTLSCSPISGHRSVSWYQQTPGQGLQFLFEYFSETQRNKGNFPGRFSGRQFSNSRSEMNVSTLELGDSALYLCASSVGAQTPTDTQYFGPGTRLTVL.